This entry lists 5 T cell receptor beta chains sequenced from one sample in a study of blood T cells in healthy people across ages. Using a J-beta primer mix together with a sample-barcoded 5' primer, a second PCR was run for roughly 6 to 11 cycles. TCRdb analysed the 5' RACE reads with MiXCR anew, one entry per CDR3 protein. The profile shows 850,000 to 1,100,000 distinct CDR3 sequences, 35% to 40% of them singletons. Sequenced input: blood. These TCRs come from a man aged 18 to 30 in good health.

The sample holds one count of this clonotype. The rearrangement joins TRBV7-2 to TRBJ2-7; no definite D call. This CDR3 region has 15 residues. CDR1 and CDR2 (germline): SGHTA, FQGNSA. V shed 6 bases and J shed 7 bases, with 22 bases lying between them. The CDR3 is CASRPTATISNEQYF. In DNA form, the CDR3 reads TGTGCCAGCAGACCAACGGCCACCATCTCCAATGAGCAGTACTTC.

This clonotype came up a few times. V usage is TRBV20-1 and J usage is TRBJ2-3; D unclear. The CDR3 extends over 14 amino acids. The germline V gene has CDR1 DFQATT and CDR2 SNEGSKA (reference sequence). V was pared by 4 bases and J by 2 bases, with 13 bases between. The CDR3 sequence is CSATVGDTTDTQYF. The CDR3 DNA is TGCAGTGCTACTGTTGGGGATACCACAGATACGCAGTATTTT.

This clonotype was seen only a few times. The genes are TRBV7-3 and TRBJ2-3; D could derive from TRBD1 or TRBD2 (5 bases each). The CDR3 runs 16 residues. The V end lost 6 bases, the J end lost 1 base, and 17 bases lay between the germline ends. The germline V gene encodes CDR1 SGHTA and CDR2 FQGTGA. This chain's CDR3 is CASSEGRGRGTDTQYF. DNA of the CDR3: TGTGCCAGCAGTGAGGGAAGGGGACGGGGCACAGATACGCAGTATTTT.

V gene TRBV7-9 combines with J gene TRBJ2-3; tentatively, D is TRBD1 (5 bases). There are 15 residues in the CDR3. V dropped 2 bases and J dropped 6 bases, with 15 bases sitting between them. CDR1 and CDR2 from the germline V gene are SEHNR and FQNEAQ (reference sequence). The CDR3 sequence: CASSLIKGRVDTQYF. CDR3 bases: TGTGCCAGCAGCTTAATTAAGGGGCGCGTCGATACGCAGTATTTT.

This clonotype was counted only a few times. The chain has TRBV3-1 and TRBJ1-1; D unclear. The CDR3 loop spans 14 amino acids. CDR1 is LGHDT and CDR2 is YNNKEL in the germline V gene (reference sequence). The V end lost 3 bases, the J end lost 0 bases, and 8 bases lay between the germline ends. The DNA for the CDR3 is TGTGCCAGCAGCCAGGTCGAGATGAACACTGAAGCTTTCTTT. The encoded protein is CASSQVEMNTEAFF.